The 20 T cell receptor beta chains presented below share a single source sample, sequenced in a study of CD8 T cells in Susac syndrome. The authors reverse transcribed roughly 0.5 to 1 ug RNA with random hexamers. TCRdb itself ran the immunoSEQ multiplex PCR reads through MiXCR, one entry per CDR3 protein. The sample contains some 160,000 distinct CDR3 sequences, 90% to 97% of which appear only once. What was sequenced was CD4+ T cells from PBMCs. These receptors were collected from a human donor with Susac syndrome.

This clonotype has more than one count but fewer than ten. The chain links TRBV5-6 to TRBJ2-3; D uncertain. Trimming pared 0 bases from V and 6 bases from J, leaving 8 bases between. The CDR3 is 13 residues long. Germline V gene data show CDR1 as SGHDT and CDR2 as YYEEEE. CDR3 loop: CASSLVVGDTQYF. The CDR3 coding sequence is TGTGCCAGCAGCTTGGTGGTCGGGGATACGCAGTATTTT.

The V call is TRBV12-3 or TRBV12-4, the J call TRBJ2-7; 9 nucleotides line up with TRBD1. This CDR3 comprises 14 residues. J lost 6 bases, V lost 5 bases, and 8 bases had no gene match. The CDR3 loop reads CASSGRDRAGEQYF. The CDR3 nucleotides read TGTGCCAGCAGTGGACGGGACAGGGCAGGCGAGCAGTACTTC.

This CDR3 reads CASSSSSTDTQYF. As DNA, the CDR3 is TGCGCCAGCAGCTCTTCCTCCACAGATACGCAGTATTTT. This chain joins TRBV5-1 and TRBJ2-3; D gene ambiguous. Germline values: CDR1 SGHRS, CDR2 YFSETQ. This CDR3 spans 13 amino acids. Between the trimmed V and J ends, which lost 3 bases and 2 bases, there was a span of 7 bases.

The rearrangement uses TRBV25-1 and TRBJ2-5, with 7 bases lining up with TRBD2. Germline V gene lookup returns CDR1 MGHDK and CDR2 SYGVNS. Trimming removed 2 bases from V and 5 bases from J; junction bases left unmatched: 11. The CDR3 spans 16 residues. CDR3 DNA: TGTGCCAGCAGTGAAATTCTAGCGGTATCCGCGGAGACCCAGTACTTC. Amino acids: CASSEILAVSAETQYF.

V usage is TRBV5-4 and J usage is TRBJ2-1; a weak D match, TRBD2 (6 bases). V lost 0 bases and J 3 bases, leaving 13 bases between the germline ends. The CDR3 totals 16 residues. Germline V gene data show CDR1 as SGHNT and CDR2 as YYREEE (reference sequence). This CDR3 is CASSLERGRGYNEQFF. Here the CDR3 DNA reads TGTGCCAGCAGCTTGGAGCGCGGGCGGGGCTACAATGAGCAGTTCTTC.

J is TRBJ2-3 and V is TRBV9, with D perhaps TRBD1 or TRBD2 (5 bases each). Per the germline V gene, CDR1 is SGDLS and CDR2 is YYNGEE. The CDR3 loop spans 16 amino acids. The V gene lost 0 bases and the J gene lost 2 bases, with 13 bases spanning the gap. The CDR3 reads CASSVARGRSTDTQYF. CDR3 in DNA: TGTGCCAGCAGCGTAGCTCGGGGCAGGTCCACAGATACGCAGTATTTT.

As for this clonotype: The junction departs from germline at one end; a sequencing error may be responsible. V and J are TRBV28 and TRBJ2-7; perhaps D is TRBD1 or TRBD2 (6 bases each). The CDR3 covers 15 residues. Germline V gives CDR1 MDHEN, CDR2 SYDVKM. CDR3 sequence: CASKQISGAGYGQYF. CDR3 coding DNA: TGTGCCAGCAAACAGATCTCGGGGGCGGGTTACGGGCAGTACTTC.

The chain uses TRBV29-1 and TRBJ2-5, with a possible D match to TRBD2 (5 bases). Germline-derived CDR1 and CDR2 are SQVTM and ANQGSEA. This CDR3 is built from 12 residues. Deletions cut 2 bases from V and 7 bases from J, with 11 bases between. CDR3 residues: CSVERGFATQYF. For the CDR3, the DNA is TGCAGCGTTGAACGGGGTTTCGCGACCCAGTACTTC.

The chain joins TRBV12-3 or TRBV12-4 to TRBJ2-3; D is undetermined. This CDR3 region has 13 residues. V shed 8 bases and J shed 0 bases, with 9 bases lying between them. The CDR3 spells CASLLRSTDTQYF. The CDR3 region has the DNA TGTGCCAGCCTCCTTAGGAGCACAGATACGCAGTATTTT.

This sequence joins TRBV18 and TRBJ1-2; TRBD1 aligns across 9 bases. CDR3 length: 15 residues. After removal of 1 base from V and 3 bases from J, the junction contained 3 bases not matched to a gene. Looked up from germline, CDR1 is KGHSH and CDR2 is LQKENI. In DNA, the CDR3 is TGTGCCAGCTCACCACGGACAGGGGACCACTATGGCTACACCTTC. Amino acids: CASSPRTGDHYGYTF.

The V and J genes are TRBV19 and TRBJ2-5, with D unclear. The CDR3 runs to 15 residues. CDR1 and CDR2 (germline): LNHDA, SQIVND (reference sequence). The germline V and J ends were trimmed by 9 bases and 1 base, with 18 bases remaining between them. DNA of the CDR3: TGTGCCAGCCAACCACGTGTGTGGACCCAAGAGACCCAGTACTTC. It encodes CASQPRVWTQETQYF.

The gene calls are TRBV29-1 and TRBJ2-5; no definite D call. CDR1 and CDR2 from the germline V gene are SQVTM and ANQGSEA. The CDR3 spans 13 residues. Trimming removed 4 bases from V and 4 bases from J, with 13 bases in between. The CDR3 DNA sequence: TGCAGCGTTGGCCTGCCTCCAAGAGAGACCCAGTACTTC. The encoded protein is CSVGLPPRETQYF.

The chain links TRBV7-3 to TRBJ2-2, with 9 positions matching TRBD2. The CDR3 has 16 amino acids. Trimming took 4 bases from V and 4 from J; bases not matched to a gene: 7. Germline assignment: CDR1 SGHTA and CDR2 FQGTGA. The CDR3 sequence: CASSSQAGGPTGELFF. Here the CDR3 DNA reads TGTGCCAGCAGCTCTCAAGCGGGGGGCCCCACCGGGGAGCTGTTTTTT.

The chain carries TRBV20-1 and TRBJ1-1; a possible D gene is TRBD1 (6 bases). There are 12 residues in the CDR3. V lost 6 bases, J lost 7 bases, and 15 bases lay in between. The germline CDR1 and CDR2 sequences are DFQATT and SNEGSKA (reference sequence). Here the CDR3 reads CSATGHTIEAFF. The CDR3 coding sequence is TGCAGTGCAACGGGACACACGATTGAAGCTTTCTTT.

This chain joins TRBV19 and TRBJ2-3; TRBD1 agrees at 7 bases. The germline gives CDR1 LNHDA, CDR2 SQIVND (reference sequence). This CDR3 spans 15 amino acids. Trimming cost V 1 base and J 4 bases; bases outside gene matches: 5. The CDR3 here is CASSIVKTGSDTQYF. CDR3 bases: TGTGCCAGTAGTATAGTTAAGACAGGGTCAGATACGCAGTATTTT.

This clonotype was recorded only once. The chain combines TRBV5-1 with TRBJ2-1, with TRBD2 matching 9 bases. Germline CDR1 reads SGHRS; CDR2 reads YFSETQ. The CDR3 extends over 15 amino acids. V shed 6 bases and J 3 bases; nucleotides not matched to a gene: 7. The CDR3 spells CASTPSGALYNEQFF. For the CDR3, the DNA is TGCGCCAGCACCCCTAGCGGGGCCCTCTACAATGAGCAGTTCTTC. Full variable domain (remainder filled in from reference TRBV5-1 and TRBJ2-1): KAGVTQTPRYLIKTRGQQVTLSCSPISGHRSVSWYQQTPGQGLQFLFEYFSETQRNKGNFPGRFSGRQFSNSRSEMNVSTLELGDSALYLCASTPSGALYNEQFFGPGTRLTVL.

V usage is TRBV7-9 and J usage is TRBJ1-5; D not certain. The CDR3 consists of 13 residues. V was pared by 4 bases and J by 5 bases, with 9 bases between. CDR1 and CDR2 (germline): SEHNR, FQNEAQ (reference sequence). In nucleotides, the CDR3 is TGTGCCAGCAGCTCCTGGACCGATCAGCCCCAGCATTTT. It encodes CASSSWTDQPQHF.

For the CDR3, the DNA is TGCGCCAGCAGCTCCGGGACTAGCGGGGGGGCCACAGAGACCCAGTACTTC. It encodes CASSSGTSGGATETQYF. This chain uses TRBV5-1 with TRBJ2-5, with 16 bases identical to TRBD2. With 3 bases clipped from V and 4 bases from J, the junction kept 6 bases outside the gene matches. Germline V gene sequence: CDR1 SGHRS, CDR2 YFSETQ. The CDR3 length is 17 residues. The variable domain in full, with the rest retrieved from reference TRBV5-1 and TRBJ2-5, is KAGVTQTPRYLIKTRGQQVTLSCSPISGHRSVSWYQQTPGQGLQFLFEYFSETQRNKGNFPGRFSGRQFSNSRSEMNVSTLELGDSALYLCASSSGTSGGATETQYFGPGTRLLVL.

The V and J genes are TRBV9 and TRBJ2-1; perhaps TRBD1 as D (6 bases). The CDR3 is 15 amino acids. Looked up from germline, CDR1 is SGDLS and CDR2 is YYNGEE. V lost 4 bases, J lost 4 bases, and 15 bases lay in between. As DNA, the CDR3 is TGTGCCAGCAGCAAAACAGCGGACAGATACAATGAGCAGTTCTTC. This translates into CASSKTADRYNEQFF.

On this clonotype itself: At one end the junction does not follow the germline gene, possibly because of a read error. The chain combines TRBV15 with TRBJ1-1, with 10 bases that match TRBD1. The germline CDR1 and CDR2 sequences are LNHNV and YYDKDF (reference sequence). There are 16 residues in the CDR3. CDR3 sequence (DNA): TGTGCCACCAGGAGAGATATGGGACAGGGGACACTGGAAGCTTTCTTT. Its protein is CATRRDMGQGTLEAFF.